The clone carrying this TCR beta chain was found a few times. The CDR3 spans 15 residues. The V and J ends lost 1 base and 5 bases respectively, with 11 bases between them. Germline CDR1 reads KGHDR; CDR2 reads SFDVKD. This sample stems from a study of response to subunit inactivated influenza vaccine. TCRdb re-called the RT-PCR reads with MiXCR, one entry per CDR3 protein. The sample carries about 570,000 distinct CDR3 sequences, about 11% recorded once. This sample also appeared in a second study, on T cells expressing NK-cell markers. That paper notes: cDNA encoding TCR beta was synthesized via 5'RACE template switching incorporating UMIs.

The receptor's source is a man in his forties or fifties who received an inactivated influenza vaccine. The chain carries TRBV24-1 and TRBJ2-1, with D perhaps TRBD1 or TRBD2 (5 bases each). The material was PBMCs from blood, obtained on the day of vaccination. The CDR3: CATSDFRDVDNEQFF. CDR3 DNA: TGTGCCACCAGTGATTTCCGGGACGTAGACAATGAGCAGTTCTTC.